This T cell receptor beta chain is drawn from a study of cytomegalovirus exposure and HLA in healthy donors. V was clipped by 2 bases and J by 0 bases, with 11 bases between them. CDR3 length: 17 amino acids. CDR1 is KGHSH, CDR2 LQKENI, per germline. Some clones are missing from TCRdb's copy, which holds only in-frame ones; the method was immunoSEQ multiplex PCR. The sample has roughly 220,000 clones; 75% to 95% are singletons. The sample taken for sequencing was PBMCs. This sequence originates from a woman aged 18-30 years in good health and CMV-seronegative. The genes are TRBV18 and TRBJ2-6; D is unclear. Here the CDR3 DNA reads TGTGCCAGCTCACCAGCACCTCTGGCCTCTGGGGCCAACGTCCTGACTTTC. Translation: CASSPAPLASGANVLTF.